These 8 T cell receptor beta chains share one sample of origin, sequenced in a study of cytomegalovirus exposure and HLA in healthy donors. The PCR had 60 Vbeta and 13 Jbeta primers. The assay was immunoSEQ multiplex PCR, and TCRdb's table has in-frame clones only and misses some. The sample holds about 130,000 clones, roughly 71% seen once. The sample consisted of PBMCs. These receptors were collected from a woman in her forties or fifties in good health and CMV-seropositive.

The chain employs TRBV2 and TRBJ2-1, with TRBD2 as a possible D gene (5 bases). The germline V and J ends were trimmed by 6 bases and 9 bases, with 18 bases remaining between them. The CDR3 spans 14 residues. CDR1 is SNHLY, CDR2 FYNNEI, per germline. The CDR3: CASRTAGESTEQFF. The CDR3 DNA is TGTGCCAGCAGAACCGCCGGGGAGTCGACTGAGCAGTTCTTC.

This clone occurred a few times. V gene TRBV19 combines with J gene TRBJ1-2; 7 positions agree with TRBD1. The CDR3 totals 13 residues. CDR1 is LNHDA and CDR2 is SQIVND in the germline V gene (reference sequence). The junction had 4 bases not matched to a gene; V was cut back by 3 bases and J by 6 bases. CDR3 in DNA: TGTGCCAGTAGTATCGGCACAGGGGATGGCTACACCTTC. Its translation is CASSIGTGDGYTF.

The chain links TRBV7-8 to TRBJ2-7; D possibly corresponds to TRBD1 (5 bases). This CDR3 contains 13 residues. The ends were cut back, 4 bases at V and 1 base at J, with 8 bases in the middle. The germline gives CDR1 SGHVS, CDR2 FQNEAQ. The CDR3 DNA is TGTGCCAGCAGCTCCAGGGTTTCCTACGAGCAGTACTTC. It specifies CASSSRVSYEQYF.

J is TRBJ2-3 and V is TRBV5-4, with 9 bases matching TRBD2. The CDR3 loop spans 16 amino acids. The germline V gene has CDR1 SGHNT and CDR2 YYREEE (reference sequence). Losses at the gene ends were 0 bases for V and 6 bases for J; bases not matched to a gene: 8. In DNA form, the CDR3 reads TGTGCCAGCAGCTTGGGCGGGGGGGCCGGAGATGATACGCAGTATTTT. Its translation: CASSLGGGAGDDTQYF.

The gene calls are TRBV5-4 and TRBJ2-5; maybe TRBD1 (5 bases). Germline CDR1 SGHNT, CDR2 YYREEE (reference sequence). The germline V and J ends were trimmed by 4 bases and 2 bases, with 21 bases remaining between them. The CDR3 contains 17 residues. CDR3 protein: CASSGRRQSPLQETQYF. CDR3 bases: TGTGCCAGCAGCGGACGGAGACAGTCCCCGTTGCAAGAGACCCAGTACTTC.

Ten or more counts support this clone. The chain uses TRBV5-8 and TRBJ1-1; TRBD1 might be the D (6 bases). V lost 4 bases, J lost 11 bases, and 18 bases lay in between. Germline V gives CDR1 SGHTS, CDR2 YDEGEE. The CDR3 sequence is 13 residues long. The CDR3 nucleotides are TGTGCCAGCAGCCGACTTCTACAGGGAGTCGCTTTCTTT. Translating it yields CASSRLLQGVAFF.

Only a few counts were recorded for this clone. This chain uses TRBV6-6 with TRBJ1-5; no reliable D call. The germline V gene encodes CDR1 MNHNY and CDR2 SVGAGI (reference sequence). Trimming stripped 2 bases from V and 5 bases from J, with 7 bases between. The CDR3 totals 13 residues. CDR3 in DNA: TGTGCCAGCAGTTACCCGCAGGATCAGCCCCAGCATTTT. Its protein is CASSYPQDQPQHF.

This clone came up a few times. The CDR3 spells CASSPGGGGGGETQYF. Here the CDR3 DNA reads TGCGCCAGCAGCCCCGGAGGTGGGGGCGGTGGGGAGACCCAGTACTTC. The chain employs TRBV5-1 and TRBJ2-5; a possible D gene is TRBD1 (6 bases). The V and J ends lost 4 bases and 5 bases respectively, with 21 bases between them. CDR3 length equals 16 residues. Germline assignment: CDR1 SGHRS and CDR2 YFSETQ.